This TCR beta chain derives from a study of a mutant IDH1 vaccine in newly diagnosed glioma (dated by TCRdb to the early 2020s). About the investigation overall: Across visits V03 through V10, patients got a total of eight vaccinations, given in weeks 1, 3, 5, 7, 11, 15, 19 and 23. Prior to enrollment, patients had been given standard therapy consisting of radiotherapy alone, temozolomide alone, or radiochemotherapy with temozolomide, with the combination given to most patients. Peripheral blood samples were drawn at six visits, namely V03 (baseline), V05, V07, V10, V12 and V13. Of the 30 to 35 patients who were treated, about 62% were male and approximately 38% were female, and the mean age was roughly 40 years. Longitudinal TCRB deep sequencing was done for about two dozen treated patients, wherever samples were available for exploratory analyses. Vaccination began 4-6 weeks after radiotherapy alone, or alongside temozolomide cycles in the chemotherapy-containing groups.

Study-wide findings and limitations: The authors stated that sample limitations prevented analyses of patient blood samples from being reproduced. Across multiple MHC alleles, vaccine-induced immune responses were seen in roughly 93% of patients. Pseudoprogression appeared unrelated to alterations in the top peripheral T cell clonotypes detected by TCRB sequencing. Selection of PBMC samples for TCRB deep sequencing was based on availability.

Libraries were built with the immunoSEQ multiplex PCR assay. Rearranged TCR beta chain sequences were amplified with the hsTCRB Kit following the manufacturer's protocol. TCRB libraries were sequenced on an Illumina MiSeq. In the original analysis: The proprietary platform of the kit vendor was used for demultiplexing, trimming and gene mapping. The immuneACCESS repertoire file appears here via TCRdb, limited to in-frame rearrangements. These files lack a portion of the clones; in checked studies, under half of the deficit traces to unresolved V genes, and the cause of the others is not known. Clone size and the V and J calls come from that table; the DNA yielded D and trimming. The sample records about 38,000 clones, 75% to 85% of which are singletons. The ten largest clones capture more than 5% of the sample. Per the publication, the time point label means: week 5, during vaccination. Each vaccine dose, consisting of 300 ug of a 20-mer mutant IDH1 peptide in Montanide, was administered subcutaneously with topical imiquimod. The donors had newly diagnosed IDH1-mutant astrocytomas of WHO grade 3 or 4 that showed loss of nuclear ATRX. The samples were drawn from NOA16, a multicentre, single-arm, open-label phase I trial in Germany that tested a mutant IDH1 peptide vaccine in humans for the first time. The DNeasy Blood and Tissue Kit was used to extract genomic DNA from EDTA blood for TCRB sequencing.

V has 4 bases trimmed and J has 8 bases trimmed; junction bases matching no gene number 10. The cysteine opens and the phenylalanine closes a CDR3 of 15 amino acids. The only DNA kept is the CDR3, 45 bases in frame from the first base. CDR1 SNHLY and CDR2 FYNNEI are derived from the germline V gene. Points on this clone: Its antigen is not yet known. Base-call qualities are not available, and no considerably larger clone is one nucleotide away.

The chain links TRBV2 with TRBJ1-4, with 7 bases aligning to TRBD1. The specimen was PBMCs, collected from a glioma patient whose treatment included an IDH1 peptide vaccine. This TCR derives from a middle-aged man with glioma. CDR3 loop: CASSVGTADGEKLFF. The nucleotide sequence is TGTGCCAGCAGTGTCGGGACAGCCGACGGGGAAAAACTGTTTTTT.